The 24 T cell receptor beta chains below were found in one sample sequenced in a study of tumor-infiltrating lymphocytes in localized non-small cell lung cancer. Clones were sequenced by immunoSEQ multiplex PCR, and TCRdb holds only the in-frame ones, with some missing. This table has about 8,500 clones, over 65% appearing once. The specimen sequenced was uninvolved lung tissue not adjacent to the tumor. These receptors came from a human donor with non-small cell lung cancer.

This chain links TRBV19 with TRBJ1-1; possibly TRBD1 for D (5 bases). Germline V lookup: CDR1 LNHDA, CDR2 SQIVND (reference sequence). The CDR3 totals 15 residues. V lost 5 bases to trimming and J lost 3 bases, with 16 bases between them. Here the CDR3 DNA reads TGTGCCAGTAGTGCAATAGGGGCTGGGGACACTGAAGCTTTCTTT. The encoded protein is CASSAIGAGDTEAFF.

CDR3 DNA: TGTGCCACCAGCAGAGGGACTAGCGCCTCTGGGGCCAACGTCCTGACTTTC. Translating gives CATSRGTSASGANVLTF. This chain uses TRBV15 with TRBJ2-6; TRBD2 agrees at 9 bases. The V and J ends lost 1 base and 0 bases, in that order; junction bases with no gene match: 1. The CDR3 is 17 amino acids. Per the germline V gene, CDR1 is LNHNV and CDR2 is YYDKDF (reference sequence).

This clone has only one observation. In DNA, the CDR3 is TGTGCCAGCAGCTTTAGGACTAGCAGTTACAATGAGCAGTTCTTC. Residues: CASSFRTSSYNEQFF. The V call is TRBV7-6, the J call TRBJ2-1, with 8 bases identical to TRBD2. This CDR3 has 15 residues. V dropped 3 bases and J dropped 4; count of bases not matched to a gene: 5. Germline CDR1 reads SGHVS; CDR2 reads FNYEAQ.

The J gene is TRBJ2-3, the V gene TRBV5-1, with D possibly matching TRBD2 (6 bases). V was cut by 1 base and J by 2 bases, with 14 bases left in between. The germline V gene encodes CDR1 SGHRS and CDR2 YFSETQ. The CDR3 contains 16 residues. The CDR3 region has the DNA TGCGCCAGCAGCTTGTGGCGGGGACCTAACACAGATACGCAGTATTTT. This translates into CASSLWRGPNTDTQYF.

The CDR3 nucleotides read TGTGCCAGCAGTGACAGGGCGGGGGGTGAAAAACTGTTTTTT. Its translation is CASSDRAGGEKLFF. The J gene is TRBJ1-4, the V gene TRBV25-1, with D maybe TRBD1 (5 bases). From germline, CDR1 is MGHDK and CDR2 SYGVNS. Trimming took 3 bases from V and 7 from J, leaving 12 bases between them. CDR3 size: 14 residues.

This CDR3 is CASSHRWEQFF. CDR3 DNA: TGTGCCAGCAGCCATCGGTGGGAGCAGTTCTTC. The V call is TRBV7-9, the J call TRBJ2-1; no reliable D call. CDR3 length equals 11 residues. V was shortened by 5 bases and J by 10 bases, with 9 bases between the two germline ends. Germline values: CDR1 SEHNR, CDR2 FQNEAQ (reference sequence).

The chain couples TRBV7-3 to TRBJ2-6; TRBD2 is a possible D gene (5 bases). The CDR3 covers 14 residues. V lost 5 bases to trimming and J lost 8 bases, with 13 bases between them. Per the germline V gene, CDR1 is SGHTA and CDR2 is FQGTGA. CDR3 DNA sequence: TGTGCCAGCAGCCCCGATAGCGATCCCAACGTCCTGACTTTC. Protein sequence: CASSPDSDPNVLTF.

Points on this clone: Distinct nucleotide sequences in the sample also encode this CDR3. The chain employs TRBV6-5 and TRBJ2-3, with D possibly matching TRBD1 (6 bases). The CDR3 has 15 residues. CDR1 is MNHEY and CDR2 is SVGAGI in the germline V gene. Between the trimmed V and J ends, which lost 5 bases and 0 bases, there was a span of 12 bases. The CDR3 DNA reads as TGTGCCAGCAGTGTTCAGGGGCAAAGCACAGATACGCAGTATTTT. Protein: CASSVQGQSTDTQYF.

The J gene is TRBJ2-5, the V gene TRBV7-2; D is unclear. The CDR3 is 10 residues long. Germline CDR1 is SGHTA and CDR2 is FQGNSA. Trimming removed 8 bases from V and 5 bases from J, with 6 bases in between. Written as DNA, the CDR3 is TGTGCCAGCCTACTGGAGACCCAGTACTTC. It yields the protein CASLLETQYF. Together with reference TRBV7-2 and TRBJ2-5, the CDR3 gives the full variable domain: GAGVSQSPSNKVTEKGKDVELRCDPISGHTALYWYRQSLGQGLEFLIYFQGNSAPDKSGLPSDRFSAERTGGSVSTLTIQRTQQEDSAVYLCASLLETQYFGPGTRLLVL.

CDR3 amino acids: CAISDNSYEQYF. The DNA of the CDR3 is TGTGCCATCAGTGATAACAGCTACGAGCAGTACTTC. The chain is built from TRBV10-3 and TRBJ2-7, with unresolved D. V was cut by 3 bases and J by 3 bases, with 6 bases left in between. The CDR3 contains 12 residues. Germline assignment: CDR1 ENHRY and CDR2 SYGVKD.

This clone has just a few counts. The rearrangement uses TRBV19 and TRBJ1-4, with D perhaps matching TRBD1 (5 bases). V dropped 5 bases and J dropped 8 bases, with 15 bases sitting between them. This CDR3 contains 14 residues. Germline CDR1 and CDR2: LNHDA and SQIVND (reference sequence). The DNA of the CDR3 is TGTGCCAGTAGTGCCCTTGGGGGTGGCGAAAAACTGTTTTTT. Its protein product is CASSALGGGEKLFF.

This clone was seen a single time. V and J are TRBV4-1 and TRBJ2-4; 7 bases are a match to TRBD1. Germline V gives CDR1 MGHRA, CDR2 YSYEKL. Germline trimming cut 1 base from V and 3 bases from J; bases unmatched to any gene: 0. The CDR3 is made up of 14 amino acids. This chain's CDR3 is CASSQGQGKNIQYF. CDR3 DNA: TGCGCCAGCAGCCAAGGACAGGGCAAAAACATTCAGTACTTC.

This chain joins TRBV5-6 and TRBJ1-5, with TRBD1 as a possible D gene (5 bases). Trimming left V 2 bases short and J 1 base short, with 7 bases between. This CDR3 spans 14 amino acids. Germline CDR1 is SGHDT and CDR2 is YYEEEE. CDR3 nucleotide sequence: TGTGCCAGCAGCTTCGGGGGAAGCAATCAGCCCCAGCATTTT. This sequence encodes CASSFGGSNQPQHF.

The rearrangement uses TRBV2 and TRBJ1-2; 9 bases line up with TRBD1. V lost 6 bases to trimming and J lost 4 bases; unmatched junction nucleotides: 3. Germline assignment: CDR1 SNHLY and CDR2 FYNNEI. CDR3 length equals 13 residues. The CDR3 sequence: CASRGQGGYGYTF. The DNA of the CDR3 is TGTGCCAGCAGGGGACAGGGCGGCTATGGCTACACCTTC.

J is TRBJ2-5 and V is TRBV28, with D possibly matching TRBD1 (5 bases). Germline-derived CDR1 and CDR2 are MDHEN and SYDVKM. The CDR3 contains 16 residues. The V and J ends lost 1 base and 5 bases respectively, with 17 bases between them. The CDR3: CASSLLAAGNDETQYF. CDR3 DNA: TGTGCCAGCAGTTTATTAGCAGCAGGGAATGATGAGACCCAGTACTTC.

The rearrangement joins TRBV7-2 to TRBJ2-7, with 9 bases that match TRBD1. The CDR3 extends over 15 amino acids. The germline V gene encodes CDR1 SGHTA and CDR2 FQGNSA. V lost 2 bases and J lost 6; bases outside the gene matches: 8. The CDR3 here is CASSLSGTGPPEQYF. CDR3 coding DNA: TGTGCCAGCAGCTTATCCGGGACAGGGCCACCCGAGCAGTACTTC.

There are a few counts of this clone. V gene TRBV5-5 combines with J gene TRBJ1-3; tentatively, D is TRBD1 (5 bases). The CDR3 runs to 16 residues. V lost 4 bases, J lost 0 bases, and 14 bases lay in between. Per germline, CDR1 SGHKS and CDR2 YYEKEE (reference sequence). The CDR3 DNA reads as TGTGCCAGCAGCCCCGGGACCTTAGCCTCTGGAAACACCATATATTTT. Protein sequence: CASSPGTLASGNTIYF.

For the CDR3, the DNA is TGTGCCAGCAGCCCTCCCGGGACTTTACGACAAGAGACCCAGTACTTC. It translates to CASSPPGTLRQETQYF. The rearrangement links TRBV7-2 to TRBJ2-5; possible D gene TRBD2, 6 bases. In germline, CDR1 is SGHTA, CDR2 FQGNSA. With 5 bases removed from V and 2 bases from J, the gap between germline ends came to 18 bases. The CDR3 totals 16 residues.

The CDR3, as DNA: TGTGCCAGCAGTGAAAAGCGGATTAGCACAGATACGCAGTATTTT. It codes for CASSEKRISTDTQYF. V gene TRBV2 combines with J gene TRBJ2-3; D may be TRBD2 (5 bases). V dropped 2 bases and J dropped 0 bases, with 9 bases sitting between them. This CDR3 has 15 residues. The germline V gene encodes CDR1 SNHLY and CDR2 FYNNEI.

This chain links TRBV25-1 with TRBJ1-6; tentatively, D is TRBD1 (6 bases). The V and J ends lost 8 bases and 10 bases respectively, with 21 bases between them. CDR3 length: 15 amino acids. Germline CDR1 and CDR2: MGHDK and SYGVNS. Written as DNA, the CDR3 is TGTGCCAGCTCCCACTCGGGGGGGCGAGGGTCACCCCTCCACTTT. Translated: CASSHSGGRGSPLHF.

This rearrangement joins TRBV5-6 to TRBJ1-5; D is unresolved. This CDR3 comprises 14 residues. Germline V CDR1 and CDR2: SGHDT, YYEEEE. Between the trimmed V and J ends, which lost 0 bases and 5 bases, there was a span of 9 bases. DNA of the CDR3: TGTGCCAGCAGCTTGGGGCTGACTTATCAGCCCCAGCATTTT. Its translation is CASSLGLTYQPQHF. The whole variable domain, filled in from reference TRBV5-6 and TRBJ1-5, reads DAGVTQSPTHLIKTRGQQVTLRCSPKSGHDTVSWYQQALGQGPQFIFQYYEEEERQRGNFPDRFSGHQFPNYSSELNVNALLLGDSALYLCASSLGLTYQPQHFGDGTRLSIL.

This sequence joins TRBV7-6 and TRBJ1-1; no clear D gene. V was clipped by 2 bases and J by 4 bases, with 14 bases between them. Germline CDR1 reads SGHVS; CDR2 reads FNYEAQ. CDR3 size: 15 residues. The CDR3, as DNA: TGTGCCAGCAGCTTAAACTCCGATTGGGGCACTGAAGCTTTCTTT. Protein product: CASSLNSDWGTEAFF. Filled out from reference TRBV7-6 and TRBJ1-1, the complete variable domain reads GAGVSQSPRYKVTKRGQDVALRCDPISGHVSLYWYRQALGQGPEFLTYFNYEAQQDKSGLPNDRFSAERPEGSISTLTIQRTEQRDSAMYRCASSLNSDWGTEAFFGQGTRLTVV.

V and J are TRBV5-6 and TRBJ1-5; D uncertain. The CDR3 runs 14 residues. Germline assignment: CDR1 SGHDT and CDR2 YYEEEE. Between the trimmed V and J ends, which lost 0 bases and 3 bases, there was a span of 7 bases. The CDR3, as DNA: TGTGCCAGCAGCTTGGGGGCCGCCAATCAGCCCCAGCATTTT. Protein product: CASSLGAANQPQHF.

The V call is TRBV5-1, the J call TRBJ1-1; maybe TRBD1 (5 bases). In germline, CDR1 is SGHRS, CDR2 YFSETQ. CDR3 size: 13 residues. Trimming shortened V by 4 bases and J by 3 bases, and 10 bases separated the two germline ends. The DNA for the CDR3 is TGCGCCAGCAGCCGAACGGGGGACACTGAAGCTTTCTTT. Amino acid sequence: CASSRTGDTEAFF. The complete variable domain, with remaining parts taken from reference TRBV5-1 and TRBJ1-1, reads KAGVTQTPRYLIKTRGQQVTLSCSPISGHRSVSWYQQTPGQGLQFLFEYFSETQRNKGNFPGRFSGRQFSNSRSEMNVSTLELGDSALYLCASSRTGDTEAFFGQGTRLTVV.